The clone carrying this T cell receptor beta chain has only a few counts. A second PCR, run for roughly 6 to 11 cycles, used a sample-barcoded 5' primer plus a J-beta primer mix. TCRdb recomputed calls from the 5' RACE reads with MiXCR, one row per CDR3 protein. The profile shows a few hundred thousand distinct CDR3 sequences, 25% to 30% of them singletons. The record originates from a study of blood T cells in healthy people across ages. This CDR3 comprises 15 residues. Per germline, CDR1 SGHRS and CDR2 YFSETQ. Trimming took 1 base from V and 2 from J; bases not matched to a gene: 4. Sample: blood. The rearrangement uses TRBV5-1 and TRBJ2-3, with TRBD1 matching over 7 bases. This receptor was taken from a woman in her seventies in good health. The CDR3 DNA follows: TGCGCCAGCAGCTTGTCCGGGACAGTCACAGATACGCAGTATTTT. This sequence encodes CASSLSGTVTDTQYF.